The 14 T cell receptor beta chains below were found in one sample sequenced in a study of cytomegalovirus exposure and HLA in healthy donors. The PCR ran on 60 Vbeta and 13 Jbeta primers. The repertoire was sequenced with immunoSEQ multiplex PCR; TCRdb's copy has only in-frame clones and lacks some. The sample contains roughly 180,000 clones, almost 80% of which appear only once. Source material: PBMCs. These TCRs come from a man aged 25-45 years in good health and CMV-seronegative.

J is TRBJ1-3 and V is TRBV7-2, with D possibly TRBD1 on 5 matching bases. Germline loops: CDR1 SGHTA, CDR2 FQGNSA. V was cut by 1 base and J by 0 bases, with 10 bases left in between. The CDR3 has 16 residues. The CDR3 DNA reads TGTGCCAGCAGCTTAGGGGGCGCAGGCTCTGGAAACACCATATATTTT. It codes for CASSLGGAGSGNTIYF.

The J gene is TRBJ1-1, the V gene TRBV11-3, with TRBD1 matching 7 bases. The ends lost 0 bases at V and 0 bases at J; junction bases unmatched: 1. CDR3 length: 15 amino acids. Germline CDR1 is SGHNT and CDR2 is YENEEA. The chain's CDR3 is CASSLDTGVNTEAFF. CDR3 in DNA: TGTGCCAGCAGCTTAGATACAGGGGTGAACACTGAAGCTTTCTTT.

The gene calls are TRBV25-1 and TRBJ1-2, with unresolved D. The V gene's germline CDR1 is MGHDK and CDR2 SYGVNS. V was cut by 6 bases and J by 8 bases, with 19 bases left in between. This CDR3 contains 14 residues. The CDR3 region has the DNA TGTGCCAGCAGGTCCTCGATGGGAGGGTACGGCTACACCTTC. Translated: CASRSSMGGYGYTF.

Only a few counts were recorded for this clone. The V call is TRBV11-2, the J call TRBJ2-1; a weak D match, TRBD2 (7 bases). There are 18 residues in the CDR3. V was shortened by 3 bases and J by 0 bases, with 18 bases between the two germline ends. In germline, CDR1 is SGHAT, CDR2 FQNNGV. The CDR3 DNA reads as TGTGCCAGCAGCTTGTATGGCGGGGGCCCGAGCTCCTACAATGAGCAGTTCTTC. It codes for CASSLYGGGPSSYNEQFF.

The rearrangement joins TRBV11-3 to TRBJ2-7, with D perhaps TRBD1 (5 bases). Trimming took off 5 bases at V and 1 base at J, with 12 bases between the two ends. The CDR3 covers 14 residues. Germline loops: CDR1 SGHNT, CDR2 YENEEA. The CDR3 sequence: CASSPGSSSYEQYF. The CDR3 DNA sequence: TGTGCCAGCAGCCCAGGGTCATCTTCCTACGAGCAGTACTTC.

The gene calls are TRBV5-4 and TRBJ1-1; a weak D match, TRBD1 (5 bases). V lost 0 bases and J 3 bases, leaving 9 bases between the germline ends. CDR1 is SGHNT and CDR2 is YYREEE in the germline V gene (reference sequence). The CDR3 has 14 residues. CDR3 sequence reads: CASSLAGYDTEAFF. The CDR3 region has the DNA TGTGCCAGCAGCTTGGCAGGGTATGACACTGAAGCTTTCTTT.

The chain couples TRBV29-1 to TRBJ1-2; no firm D call. The ends were cut back, 0 bases at V and 7 bases at J, with 9 bases in the middle. This CDR3 contains 12 residues. Germline loops: CDR1 SQVTM, CDR2 ANQGSEA. The CDR3 is CSVEDRALGYTF. CDR3 nucleotides: TGCAGCGTTGAAGATCGAGCCCTTGGCTACACCTTC.

The CDR3 nucleotides read TGTGCCTGGAGCCAGACTGCAACTAATGAAAAACTGTTTTTT. It translates to CAWSQTATNEKLFF. V and J are TRBV30 and TRBJ1-4; D gene ambiguous. This CDR3 comprises 14 residues. V gave up 3 bases and J gave up 0 bases, with 8 bases separating them. Germline V gene sequence: CDR1 GTSNPN, CDR2 SVGIG (reference sequence).

The CDR3 DNA follows: TGTGCCAGCAGTCACCCCCGGACGGTGGGGCAATACGAGCAGTACTTC. This translates into CASSHPRTVGQYEQYF. The chain joins TRBV27 to TRBJ2-7, with D perhaps TRBD1 (5 bases). Between the trimmed V and J ends, which lost 5 bases and 4 bases, there was a span of 21 bases. The length of the CDR3 is 16 residues. The V gene's germline CDR1 is MNHEY and CDR2 SMNVEV (reference sequence).

The chain employs TRBV5-1 and TRBJ2-1; D perhaps matches TRBD2 (5 bases). The V end was cut by 7 bases, the J end by 8 bases, with 25 bases between. The CDR3 sequence is 16 residues long. The germline V gene has CDR1 SGHRS and CDR2 YFSETQ. As DNA, the CDR3 is TGCGCCAGCCACAGAGAGTCTTACGAGGGATTACATGAGCAGTTCTTC. Translated, it gives CASHRESYEGLHEQFF.

J is TRBJ1-1 and V is TRBV7-3; 7 positions match TRBD1. J was trimmed by 4 bases and V by 5 bases; bases with no gene match: 4. The CDR3 has 13 amino acids. CDR1 is SGHTA and CDR2 is FQGTGA in the germline V gene. The CDR3 reads CASSPRQGTEAFF. Here the CDR3 DNA reads TGTGCCAGCAGCCCGCGACAGGGCACTGAAGCTTTCTTT.

The chain links TRBV14 to TRBJ2-7, with 8 bases aligning to TRBD1. Germline V gene data show CDR1 as SGHDN and CDR2 as FVKESK. With V trimmed by 2 bases and J by 1 base, 4 bases remained unmatched. The CDR3 has 15 residues. In DNA, the CDR3 is TGTGCCAGCAGCCAACGGGACAGGACGTCCTACGAGCAGTACTTC. Translating it yields CASSQRDRTSYEQYF.

V gene TRBV2 combines with J gene TRBJ2-4; 9 bases are a match to TRBD2. V was pared by 3 bases and J by 0 bases, with 6 bases of the junction left unmatched. The CDR3 runs 17 residues. Germline assignment: CDR1 SNHLY and CDR2 FYNNEI. CDR3 bases: TGTGCCAGCAGTGACCTCGGTAGCGGGAGAGCCAAAAACATTCAGTACTTC. Translating it yields CASSDLGSGRAKNIQYF.

V gene TRBV7-3 combines with J gene TRBJ1-3; 7 nucleotides align to TRBD1. V lost 5 bases and J lost 0; bases outside the gene matches: 10. Looked up from germline, CDR1 is SGHTA and CDR2 is FQGTGA. The CDR3 spans 17 residues. The chain's CDR3 is CASSAHATGFSGNTIYF. CDR3 DNA sequence: TGTGCCAGCAGCGCGCATGCGACAGGGTTCTCTGGAAACACCATATATTTT. Complete variable domain (other parts from reference TRBV7-3 and TRBJ1-3): GAGVSQTPSNKVTEKGKYVELRCDPISGHTALYWYRQSLGQGPEFLIYFQGTGAADDSGLPNDRFFAVRPEGSVSTLKIQRTERGDSAVYLCASSAHATGFSGNTIYFGEGSWLTVV.